A single sample is the source of the 12 T cell receptor beta chains below, sequenced in a study of OX40 agonist ivuxolimab in advanced cancers. Profiled with immunoSEQ multiplex PCR; TCRdb holds only in-frame clones, not every one. This sample carries 55,000 or so clones, more than 70% of them seen once, and the ten largest clones take 5.5% to 8.5%. Here the sequenced sample was CD4+ or CD8+ T cells sorted from blood, taken in a trial of the OX40 agonist ivuxolimab. These receptor sequences come from an adult with an advanced solid tumor such as melanoma, head and neck, liver or kidney cancer.

This chain uses TRBV5-1 with TRBJ1-6; D call uncertain. V lost 0 bases, J lost 8 bases, and 6 bases lay in between. CDR1 is SGHRS and CDR2 is YFSETQ in the germline V gene. CDR3 length: 13 residues. As DNA, the CDR3 is TGCGCCAGCAGCTTGGGTGGGGATTCACCCCTCCACTTT. It yields the protein CASSLGGDSPLHF.

This clone has just one count. One end of the junction is discordant with germline, which a read error may explain. This chain uses TRBV7-7 with TRBJ2-1, with a tentative D call TRBD2 (5 bases). The CDR3 is made up of 15 amino acids. CDR1 is SSHAT and CDR2 is FNYEAQ in the germline V gene (reference sequence). The CDR3 is CASSLVAGTNNEQFF. The CDR3 region has the DNA TGTGCTAGCAGCTTAGTGGCGGGCACAAACAATGAGCAGTTCTTC.

The sample holds one count of this clone. The rearrangement uses TRBV7-3 and TRBJ2-1, with 7 bases identical to TRBD2. This CDR3 is built from 16 residues. In germline, CDR1 is SGHTA, CDR2 FQGTGA. V was clipped by 2 bases and J by 1 base; unmatched bases: 5. For the CDR3, the DNA is TGTGCCAGCAGCTTATTTCTAGCGGTATCCTACAATGAGCAGTTCTTC. As protein: CASSLFLAVSYNEQFF.

The chain links TRBV18 to TRBJ2-1, with D unresolved. CDR1 is KGHSH and CDR2 is LQKENI in the germline V gene. The CDR3 loop spans 14 amino acids. The V end was cut by 6 bases, the J end by 0 bases, with 9 bases between. CDR3 sequence (DNA): TGTGCCAGCTCTAGTCTAAGCTCCTACAATGAGCAGTTCTTC. Translating it yields CASSSLSSYNEQFF.

The chain combines TRBV25-1 with TRBJ2-6; TRBD1 is a possible D gene (6 bases). The CDR3 extends over 16 amino acids. Trimming shortened V by 6 bases and J by 1 base, and 13 bases separated the two germline ends. Looked up from germline, CDR1 is MGHDK and CDR2 is SYGVNS. The CDR3 DNA reads TGTGCCAGCAGACCCCCCACAGGGTCTGGGGCCAACGTCCTGACTTTC. The encoded protein is CASRPPTGSGANVLTF.

The genes are TRBV5-1 and TRBJ2-3; no firm D call. In germline, CDR1 is SGHRS, CDR2 YFSETQ. Trimming stripped 0 bases from V and 2 bases from J, with 4 bases between. This CDR3 is built from 13 residues. CDR3 protein: CASSLGFTDTQYF. CDR3 bases: TGCGCCAGCAGCTTGGGATTCACAGATACGCAGTATTTT. The full variable domain, completed using reference TRBV5-1 and TRBJ2-3, is KAGVTQTPRYLIKTRGQQVTLSCSPISGHRSVSWYQQTPGQGLQFLFEYFSETQRNKGNFPGRFSGRQFSNSRSEMNVSTLELGDSALYLCASSLGFTDTQYFGPGTRLTVL.

The chain recombines TRBV5-4 with TRBJ2-5; D remains ambiguous. The CDR3 runs 14 residues. Germline V gives CDR1 SGHNT, CDR2 YYREEE (reference sequence). V was shortened by 0 bases and J by 2 bases, with 8 bases between the two germline ends. CDR3 loop: CASSLAGFQETQYF. Written as DNA, the CDR3 is TGTGCCAGCAGCTTGGCTGGATTTCAAGAGACCCAGTACTTC. Full variable domain (rest looked up from reference TRBV5-4 and TRBJ2-5): ETGVTQSPTHLIKTRGQQVTLRCSSQSGHNTVSWYQQALGQGPQFIFQYYREEENGRGNFPPRFSGLQFPNYSSELNVNALELDDSALYLCASSLAGFQETQYFGPGTRLLVL.

The V call is TRBV30, the J call TRBJ1-5; 7 bases align to TRBD1. The CDR3 totals 15 residues. In germline, CDR1 is GTSNPN, CDR2 SVGIG (reference sequence). V lost 3 bases, J lost 4 bases, and 9 bases stayed unmatched. The CDR3 reads CAWSSGGSPNQPQHF. CDR3 sequence (DNA): TGTGCCTGGAGCTCAGGGGGGTCCCCAAATCAGCCCCAGCATTTT.

The rearrangement joins TRBV7-8 to TRBJ2-1; 9 bases map to TRBD2. From germline, CDR1 is SGHVS and CDR2 FQNEAQ. The J segment lost 1 base and the V segment lost 1 base, leaving 2 bases of the junction unmatched. There are 16 residues in the CDR3. DNA for the CDR3: TGTGCCAGCAGCTTAGACAGCGGGAGGTCCTACAATGAGCAGTTCTTC. As protein: CASSLDSGRSYNEQFF.

The rearrangement uses TRBV4-2 and TRBJ2-6; 11 bases map to TRBD1. Germline V gene lookup returns CDR1 LGHNA and CDR2 YNFKEQ. Losses at the gene ends were 0 bases for V and 9 bases for J; bases not matched to a gene: 10. The CDR3 has 18 amino acids. Here the CDR3 reads CASSQDWTGTGGINVLTF. The CDR3 region has the DNA TGTGCCAGCAGCCAAGATTGGACCGGGACAGGGGGGATCAACGTCCTGACTTTC.

The chain links TRBV27 to TRBJ1-5; 8 bases align to TRBD1. The CDR3 totals 15 residues. The germline V gene has CDR1 MNHEY and CDR2 SMNVEV (reference sequence). V dropped 8 bases and J dropped 3; count of bases not matched to a gene: 9. CDR3 DNA sequence: TGTGCCAGCCGCCCGGGACAGGCTTACAATCAGCCCCAGCATTTT. This gives the protein CASRPGQAYNQPQHF.

The gene calls are TRBV19 and TRBJ1-1; D call uncertain. Trimming left V 6 bases short and J 3 bases short, with 11 bases between. CDR1 and CDR2 (germline): LNHDA, SQIVND (reference sequence). CDR3 length: 13 residues. The CDR3 nucleotides read TGTGCCAGTAGACCCCAGGCGGACACTGAAGCTTTCTTT. It yields the protein CASRPQADTEAFF.